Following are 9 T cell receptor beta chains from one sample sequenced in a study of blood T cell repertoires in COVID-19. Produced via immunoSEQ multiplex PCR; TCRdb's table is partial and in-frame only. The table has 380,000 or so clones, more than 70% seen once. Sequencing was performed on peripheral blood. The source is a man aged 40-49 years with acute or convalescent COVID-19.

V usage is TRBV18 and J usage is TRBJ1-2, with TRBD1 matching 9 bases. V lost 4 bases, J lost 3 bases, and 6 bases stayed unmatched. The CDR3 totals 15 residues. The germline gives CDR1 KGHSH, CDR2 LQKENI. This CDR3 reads CASSLTGQGDYGYTF. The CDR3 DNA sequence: TGTGCCAGCTCACTAACGGGACAGGGAGACTATGGCTACACCTTC.

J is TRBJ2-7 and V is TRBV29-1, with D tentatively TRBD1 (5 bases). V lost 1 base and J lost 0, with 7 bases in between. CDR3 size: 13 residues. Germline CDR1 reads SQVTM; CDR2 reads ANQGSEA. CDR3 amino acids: CSVEGRDSYEQYF. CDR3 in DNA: TGCAGCGTTGAAGGCAGGGACTCCTACGAGCAGTACTTC.

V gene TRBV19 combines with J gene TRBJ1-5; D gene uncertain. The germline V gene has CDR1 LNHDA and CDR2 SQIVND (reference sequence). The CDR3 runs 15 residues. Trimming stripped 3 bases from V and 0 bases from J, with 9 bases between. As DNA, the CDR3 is TGTGCCAGTAGTATTAGCTGGAATAGCAATCAGCCCCAGCATTTT. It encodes CASSISWNSNQPQHF.

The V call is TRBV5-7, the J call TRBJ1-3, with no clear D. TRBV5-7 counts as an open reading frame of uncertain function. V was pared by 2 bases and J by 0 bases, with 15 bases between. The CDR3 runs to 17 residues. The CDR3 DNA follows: TGTGCCAGCAGCTTTCACAGTCACGAAGGCTCTGGAAACACCATATATTTT. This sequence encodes CASSFHSHEGSGNTIYF.

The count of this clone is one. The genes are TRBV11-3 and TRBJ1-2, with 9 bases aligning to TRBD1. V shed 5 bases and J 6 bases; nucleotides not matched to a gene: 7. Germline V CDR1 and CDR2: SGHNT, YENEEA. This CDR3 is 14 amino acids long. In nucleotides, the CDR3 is TGTGCCAGCAGCCTCATAACAGGGGGCGATGGCTACACCTTC. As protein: CASSLITGGDGYTF.

The CDR3 loop is CASSLSGPDNEQFF. The CDR3 nucleotides read TGTGCCAGCAGCCTTTCTGGGCCGGACAATGAGCAGTTCTTC. This chain joins TRBV7-8 and TRBJ2-1; no clear D. V was pared by 5 bases and J by 5 bases, with 13 bases between. The CDR3 is 14 residues long. The V gene's germline CDR1 is SGHVS and CDR2 FQNEAQ.

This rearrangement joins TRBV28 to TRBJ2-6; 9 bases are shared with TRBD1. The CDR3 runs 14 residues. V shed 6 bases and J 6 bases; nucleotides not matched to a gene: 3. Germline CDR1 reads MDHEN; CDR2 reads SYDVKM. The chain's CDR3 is CASRRTGEANVLTF. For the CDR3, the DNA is TGTGCCAGCAGGCGGACAGGGGAGGCCAACGTCCTGACTTTC.

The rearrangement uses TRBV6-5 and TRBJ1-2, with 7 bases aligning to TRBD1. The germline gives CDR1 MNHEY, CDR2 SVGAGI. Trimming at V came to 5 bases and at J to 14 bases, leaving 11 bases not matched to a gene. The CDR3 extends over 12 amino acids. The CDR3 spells CASSRSGTVGTF. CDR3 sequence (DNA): TGTGCCAGCAGTCGGAGTGGGACAGTCGGGACCTTC.

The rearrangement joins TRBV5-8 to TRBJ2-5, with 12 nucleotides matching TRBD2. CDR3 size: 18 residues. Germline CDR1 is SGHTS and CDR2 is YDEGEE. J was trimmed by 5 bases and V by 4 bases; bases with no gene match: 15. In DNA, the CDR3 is TGTGCCAGCAGCGGTGGACCGCGGACTAGCGGGAAGGGTGAGACCCAGTACTTC. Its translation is CASSGGPRTSGKGETQYF.